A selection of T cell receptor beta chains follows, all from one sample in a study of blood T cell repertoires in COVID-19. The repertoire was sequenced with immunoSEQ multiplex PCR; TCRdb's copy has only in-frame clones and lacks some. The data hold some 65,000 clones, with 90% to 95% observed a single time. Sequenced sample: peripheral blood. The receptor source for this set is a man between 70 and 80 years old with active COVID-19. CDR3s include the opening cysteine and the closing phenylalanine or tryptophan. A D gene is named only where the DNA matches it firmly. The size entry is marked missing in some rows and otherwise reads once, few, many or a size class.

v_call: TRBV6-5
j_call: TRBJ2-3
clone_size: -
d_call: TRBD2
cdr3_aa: CASTWGGGTDTQYF
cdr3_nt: TGTGCCAGTACCTGGGGGGGAGGCACAGATACGCAGTATTTT

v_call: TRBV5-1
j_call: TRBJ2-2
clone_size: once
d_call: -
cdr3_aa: CASSRDRAGGTGELFF
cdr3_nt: TGCGCCAGCAGCCGGGACCGGGCCGGAGGGACCGGGGAGCTGTTTTTT

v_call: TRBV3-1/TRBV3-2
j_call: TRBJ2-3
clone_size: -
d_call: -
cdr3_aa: CASSQEPRWADTQYF
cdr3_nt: TGTGCCAGCAGCCAAGAACCTAGATGGGCAGATACGCAGTATTTT

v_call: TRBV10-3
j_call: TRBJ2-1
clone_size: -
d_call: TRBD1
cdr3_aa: CAISRDRGDNEQFF
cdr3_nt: TGTGCCATCAGTAGGGACAGGGGAGACAATGAGCAGTTCTTC

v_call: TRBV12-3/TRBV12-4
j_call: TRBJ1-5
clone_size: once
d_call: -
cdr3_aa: CASSLGLYQPQHF
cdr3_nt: TGTGCCAGCAGTCTGGGACTTTATCAGCCCCAGCATTTT

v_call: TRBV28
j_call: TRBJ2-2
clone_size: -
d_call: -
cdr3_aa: CASSGRQGRDTGELFF
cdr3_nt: TGTGCCAGCAGCGGGCGACAGGGGAGGGACACCGGGGAGCTGTTTTTT

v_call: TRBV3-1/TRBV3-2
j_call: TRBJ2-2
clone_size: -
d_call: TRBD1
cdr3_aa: CASSQTGNGELFF
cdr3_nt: TGTGCCAGCAGCCAGACAGGGAACGGGGAGCTGTTTTTT

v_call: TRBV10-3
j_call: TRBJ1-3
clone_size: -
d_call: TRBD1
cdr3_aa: CAISGQGPSGNTIYF
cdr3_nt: TGTGCCATCAGTGGACAGGGACCCTCTGGAAACACCATATATTTT

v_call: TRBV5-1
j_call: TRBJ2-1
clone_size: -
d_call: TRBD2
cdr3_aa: CASRQTGTSGGNEQFF
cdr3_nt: TGCGCCAGCAGACAAACCGGGACTAGCGGGGGCAATGAGCAGTTCTTC

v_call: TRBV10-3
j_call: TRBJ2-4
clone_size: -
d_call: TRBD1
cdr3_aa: CAISESMGTGENIQYF
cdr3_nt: TGTGCCATCAGTGAGTCGATGGGGACAGGAGAAAACATTCAGTACTTC

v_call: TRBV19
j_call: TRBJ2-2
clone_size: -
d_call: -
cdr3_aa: CASSIHTRGELFF
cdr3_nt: TGTGCCAGTAGTATTCACACCCGCGGGGAGCTGTTTTTT

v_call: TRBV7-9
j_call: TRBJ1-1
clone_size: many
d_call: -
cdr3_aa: CASSTSGGRAFF
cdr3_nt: TGTGCCAGCAGCACATCGGGGGGAAGAGCTTTCTTT

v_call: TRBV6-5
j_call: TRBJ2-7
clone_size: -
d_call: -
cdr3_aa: CASSYAGLSSYEQYF
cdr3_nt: TGTGCCAGCAGTTACGCCGGTCTGAGCTCCTACGAGCAGTACTTC

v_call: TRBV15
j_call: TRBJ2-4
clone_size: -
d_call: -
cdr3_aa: CATSSIQGAKNIQYF
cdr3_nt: TGTGCCACCAGCAGCATCCAGGGGGCCAAAAACATTCAGTACTTC

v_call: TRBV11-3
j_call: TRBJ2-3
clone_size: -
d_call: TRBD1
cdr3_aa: CASSLRTGGTDTQYF
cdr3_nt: TGTGCCAGCAGCCTCCGGACAGGGGGCACAGATACGCAGTATTTT